This TCR beta chain was retrieved from a study of cytomegalovirus exposure and HLA in healthy donors. About the research overall: Among a few hundred genotyped donors, around 80% fell in the Caucasian-associated ancestry cluster.

This PCR relied on a set of 60 Vbeta primers and 13 Jbeta primers. The method was immunoSEQ multiplex PCR; TCRdb's version includes in-frame clones alone and lacks a portion of them. The data contain 150,000 or so clones, about 80% of them singletons. The CDR3 contains 13 residues. Losses at the gene ends were 5 bases for V and 5 bases for J; bases not matched to a gene: 2. Germline CDR1 and CDR2: ENHRY and SYGVKD. The rearrangement links TRBV10-3 to TRBJ2-7, with 11 bases aligning to TRBD2. The TCR sequence derives from a woman between 40 and 50 years old in good health and CMV-seronegative. The sample was PBMCs. CDR3 DNA: TGTGCCATCAGTTTTAGCGGGAGGGACGAGCAGTACTTC. Its translation is CAISFSGRDEQYF.